This T cell receptor beta chain came from a study of OX40 agonist ivuxolimab in advanced cancers. Comments on this clone: Antigen specificity is unknown.

V gave up 2 bases and J gave up 0 bases, with 9 bases separating them. The CDR3 totals 15 residues. CDR1 and CDR2 from the germline V gene are SGHTA and FQGTGA. Assay used: immunoSEQ multiplex PCR; TCRdb lists only in-frame clones, some missing. The table has roughly 80,000 clones, around nine tenths seen once. The study, taken as a whole, reports: The work left the antigen specificity of expanded peripheral T cells undetermined. Clonal expansion by week 6 occurred in CD4+ and CD8+ blood T cells (at 0.1 to 3.0 mg/kg). Among the least clonally expanded were partial responders at 0.1-3.0 mg/kg.

The chain joins TRBV7-3 to TRBJ2-3; D is uncertain. The clonotype was recovered from an adult with an advanced solid tumor such as melanoma, head and neck, liver or kidney cancer. The starting material was CD4+ or CD8+ T cells sorted from blood, obtained in a trial of the OX40 agonist ivuxolimab. This CDR3 is CASSLVGGSTDTQYF. In DNA, the CDR3 is TGTGCCAGCAGCTTAGTGGGCGGAAGCACAGATACGCAGTATTTT.